The rows below give T cell receptor beta chains drawn from one sample of a study of T-cell reconstitution after alpha-beta-depleted transplantation in children. TCRdb re-derived calls from the PCR reads in MiXCR, one entry per CDR3 protein. The sample includes a few hundred thousand distinct CDR3 sequences, around 7.1% of them seen just once. The sample consisted of peripheral blood, taken 360 days after TCRalphabeta/CD19-depleted stem cell transplant. These receptor sequences come from a female patient between 2 and 15 years old who had a stem cell transplant for Fanconi anemia, so the T cells may come from the graft donor. Each CDR3 is given with its conserved first and last residue. D genes are given only for firm matches. Expanded clones are given a class, and other clones once, few, many or no size at all.

j_gene: TRBJ2-7
v_gene: TRBV12-3/TRBV12-4
d_gene: -
abundance: many
CDR3nt: TGTGCCAGCAGTCCGAAGTTCGCGGGGTCTTCCTACGAGCAGTACTTC
CDR3aa: CASSPKFAGSSYEQYF

j_gene: TRBJ2-1
v_gene: TRBV3-1
d_gene: -
abundance: -
CDR3nt: TGTGCCAGCAGCCAAGGGGCGGAGGGTCGTTGCAATGAGCAGTTCTTC
CDR3aa: CASSQGAEGRCNEQFF

j_gene: TRBJ2-6
v_gene: TRBV2
d_gene: -
abundance: -
CDR3nt: TGTGCCAGCCTTACCTTCGTGGGACCCGAGGGGTCTGGGGCCAACGTCCTGACTTTC
CDR3aa: CASLTFVGPEGSGANVLTF

j_gene: TRBJ2-1
v_gene: TRBV24-1
d_gene: TRBD1
abundance: many
CDR3nt: TGTGCCACCAGTGAGCCCGGACAGGGGGCGGGTAGCGATGAGCAGTTCTTC
CDR3aa: CATSEPGQGAGSDEQFF

j_gene: TRBJ2-7
v_gene: TRBV20-1
d_gene: -
abundance: many
CDR3nt: TGCAGTGCTAGAGATATACAGGAGCCCTACGAGCAGTACTTC
CDR3aa: CSARDIQEPYEQYF

j_gene: TRBJ1-4
v_gene: TRBV7-2
d_gene: -
abundance: few
CDR3nt: TGTGCCAGCAGCTTAGCGTGGGGTGCAACTAATGAAAAACTGTTTTTT
CDR3aa: CASSLAWGATNEKLFF

j_gene: TRBJ2-1
v_gene: TRBV2
d_gene: -
abundance: few
CDR3nt: TGTGCCAGCAGTGGAGAGGGGAAGGGTTACAATGAGCAGTTCTTC
CDR3aa: CASSGEGKGYNEQFF

j_gene: TRBJ1-1
v_gene: TRBV7-6
d_gene: -
abundance: many
CDR3nt: TGTGCCAGCAGCTTAGGGGATTCTGGGGCTTTCTTT
CDR3aa: CASSLGDSGAFF

j_gene: TRBJ2-1
v_gene: TRBV6-2/TRBV6-3
d_gene: TRBD1
abundance: many
CDR3nt: TGTGCCAGCAGTTACTCGCACCCTCGACAGGGGGCGTCCTACAATGAGCAGTTCTTC
CDR3aa: CASSYSHPRQGASYNEQFF

j_gene: TRBJ2-1
v_gene: TRBV5-1
d_gene: TRBD2
abundance: many
CDR3nt: TGCGCCAGCAGCTGGACTAGCGGGGAGCAGTTCTTC
CDR3aa: CASSWTSGEQFF

j_gene: TRBJ1-1
v_gene: TRBV20-1
d_gene: -
abundance: -
CDR3nt: TGCAGTGCTAGAGATGCTCGGAACACTGAAGCTTTCTTT
CDR3aa: CSARDARNTEAFF

j_gene: TRBJ2-1
v_gene: TRBV5-1
d_gene: TRBD2
abundance: many
CDR3nt: TGCGCCAGCATCGTGACTAGCGGGGCCAATGAGCAGTTCTTC
CDR3aa: CASIVTSGANEQFF

j_gene: TRBJ2-1
v_gene: TRBV6-5
d_gene: -
abundance: -
CDR3nt: TGTGCCAGCAGTTACTCCCATACTACTTCCTACAATGAGCAGTTCTTC
CDR3aa: CASSYSHTTSYNEQFF

j_gene: TRBJ1-5
v_gene: TRBV2
d_gene: -
abundance: many
CDR3nt: TGTGCCAGCAGCACAGGTCATAATCAGCCCCAGCATTTT
CDR3aa: CASSTGHNQPQHF

j_gene: TRBJ2-1
v_gene: TRBV20-1
d_gene: TRBD2
abundance: many
CDR3nt: TGCAGTGTACGGCGAGGGACTAGCGTTGCGGATGAGCAGTTCTTC
CDR3aa: CSVRRGTSVADEQFF

j_gene: TRBJ1-4
v_gene: TRBV18
d_gene: TRBD1
abundance: -
CDR3nt: TGTGCCAGCTCACCACCGGGACAGGGAGGGGAAAAACTGTTTTTT
CDR3aa: CASSPPGQGGEKLFF

j_gene: TRBJ2-7
v_gene: TRBV18
d_gene: -
abundance: few
CDR3nt: TGTGCCAGCTCACCCAAACCACTTGAGTCCTACGAGCAGTACTTC
CDR3aa: CASSPKPLESYEQYF

j_gene: TRBJ1-2
v_gene: TRBV4-3
d_gene: -
abundance: many
CDR3nt: TGCGCCAGCAGCCAAGAGAATTATGGCTACACCTTC
CDR3aa: CASSQENYGYTF

j_gene: TRBJ1-5
v_gene: TRBV5-1
d_gene: TRBD1
abundance: many
CDR3nt: TGCGCCAGCAGCTCCACAGGGGAATGGAATCAGCCCCAGCATTTT
CDR3aa: CASSSTGEWNQPQHF

j_gene: TRBJ1-5
v_gene: TRBV24-1
d_gene: TRBD1
abundance: few
CDR3nt: TGTGCCACCAGTGAGACCGGGACAGGGATACAGCCCCAGCATTTT
CDR3aa: CATSETGTGIQPQHF

j_gene: TRBJ2-7
v_gene: TRBV5-1
d_gene: -
abundance: many
CDR3nt: TGCGCCAGCAGTGTGACGGGCCCTCCCTACGAGCAGTACTTC
CDR3aa: CASSVTGPPYEQYF

j_gene: TRBJ2-1
v_gene: TRBV20-1
d_gene: -
abundance: many
CDR3nt: TGCAGTGCTAGAGAGTACAATGAGCAGTTCTTC
CDR3aa: CSAREYNEQFF

j_gene: TRBJ2-1
v_gene: TRBV6-5
d_gene: TRBD2
abundance: few
CDR3nt: TGTGCCAGCAGTATACTAGCGGGGGGTAATGAGCAGTTCTTC
CDR3aa: CASSILAGGNEQFF

j_gene: TRBJ2-3
v_gene: TRBV5-1
d_gene: -
abundance: many
CDR3nt: TGCGCCAGCCACTGGGGACTCGATTTGTCCCCAGATACGCAGTATTTT
CDR3aa: CASHWGLDLSPDTQYF

j_gene: TRBJ1-6
v_gene: TRBV20-1
d_gene: -
abundance: few
CDR3nt: TGCAGTGCTAGTTCGGACAGAAATTCACCCCTCCACTTT
CDR3aa: CSASSDRNSPLHF

j_gene: TRBJ2-4
v_gene: TRBV30
d_gene: -
abundance: -
CDR3nt: TGTGCCTGGAGTGTCCAGGGGTTGTACATTCAGTACTTC
CDR3aa: CAWSVQGLYIQYF

j_gene: TRBJ2-3
v_gene: TRBV4-2
d_gene: -
abundance: many
CDR3nt: TGTGCCAGCAGCCAAGATAAGGGAGATTTGTATTTT
CDR3aa: CASSQDKGDLYF

j_gene: TRBJ1-2
v_gene: TRBV12-3/TRBV12-4
d_gene: TRBD1
abundance: many
CDR3nt: TGTGCCAGCACAACTCAGGGGGGAACTAACTATGGCTACACCTTC
CDR3aa: CASTTQGGTNYGYTF

j_gene: TRBJ2-2
v_gene: TRBV4-3
d_gene: -
abundance: many
CDR3nt: TGCGCCAGCAGCCGGATAACAGGGAATCCCCTCATTGTGGAGCTGTTTTTT
CDR3aa: CASSRITGNPLIVELFF

j_gene: TRBJ2-3
v_gene: TRBV29-1
d_gene: -
abundance: few
CDR3nt: TGCAGCGTTGGGGAAGGGACCGCGCAGTATTTT
CDR3aa: CSVGEGTAQYF

j_gene: TRBJ2-7
v_gene: TRBV27
d_gene: TRBD1
abundance: -
CDR3nt: TGTGCCAGCAGTTTACTTGGACAGGGGGACGAGCAGTACTTC
CDR3aa: CASSLLGQGDEQYF

j_gene: TRBJ1-2
v_gene: TRBV14
d_gene: -
abundance: few
CDR3nt: TGTGCCAGCAGCCTCATTCGGGGCTATGGCTACACCTTC
CDR3aa: CASSLIRGYGYTF

j_gene: TRBJ2-1
v_gene: TRBV5-4
d_gene: -
abundance: many
CDR3nt: TGTGCCAGCGAGATGGCAACAACAGAGGGTGAGCAGTTCTTC
CDR3aa: CASEMATTEGEQFF

j_gene: TRBJ1-3
v_gene: TRBV3-1
d_gene: TRBD1
abundance: few
CDR3nt: TGTGCCAGCAGCCGACTTCACAGGGGTCCCTCTGGAAACACCATATATTTT
CDR3aa: CASSRLHRGPSGNTIYF